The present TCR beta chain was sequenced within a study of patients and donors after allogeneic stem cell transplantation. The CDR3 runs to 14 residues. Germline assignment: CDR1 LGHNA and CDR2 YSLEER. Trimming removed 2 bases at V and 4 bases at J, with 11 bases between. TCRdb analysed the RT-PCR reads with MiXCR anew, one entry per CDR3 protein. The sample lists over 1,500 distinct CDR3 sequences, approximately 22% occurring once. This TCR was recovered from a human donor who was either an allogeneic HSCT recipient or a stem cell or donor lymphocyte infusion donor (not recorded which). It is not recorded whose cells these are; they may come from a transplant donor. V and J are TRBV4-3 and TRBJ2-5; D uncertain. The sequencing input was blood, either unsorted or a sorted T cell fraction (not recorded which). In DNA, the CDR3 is TGCGCCAGCAGCCAAATAGCCGTTGGAGAGACCCAGTACTTC. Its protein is CASSQIAVGETQYF.